This TCR beta chain was documented in a study of blood T cell repertoires in COVID-19 (dated by TCRdb to between 2020 and 2021). Context from the whole study: Samples covering the acute and convalescent phases of COVID-19 were provided by collaborators in the United States, Italy and Spain. Where available, HLA class I and class II types were taken from metadata supplied by the sample provider and were not determined by assay-based typing. Nearly every sample came with metadata listing a de-identified subject ID, COVID-19 status, age in years and sex. The repertoires were released in a freely available public database intended as a resource for research on the immune response to SARS-CoV-2. The prospective study material was composed of cDNA or gDNA derived from T cells, B-cell-depleted T cells, or PBMCs. Subjects who had been exposed to COVID-19, were actively infected with it, or had recovered from it provided the deeply sampled blood TCRbeta repertoires that made up the dataset. The samples were drawn from two sources: the first 160 participants of the ongoing ImmuneRACE study, and over 950 subjects contributed by 6 global collaborators.

With respect to this clone: There is no known antigen for this receptor. It has no much larger one-base neighbor in the sample; base qualities were not kept.

Broad study findings and their caveats: The quantity of clinical and demographic metadata differed by source and by participant and was supplied without curation.

TCRbeta CDR3 regions were amplified from genomic DNA by means of the immunoSEQ Assay, a bias-controlled multiplex PCR. As for the authors' bioinformatics: Within the assay, amplification of reference gene primers was used to estimate how many nucleated cells each sample contained. Sequence reads were collapsed and filtered to measure the absolute abundance of every unique TCRbeta CDR3 rearrangement. For each sample, productive Simpson clonality was calculated as the square root of Simpson's diversity index across productive rearrangements. The immuneACCESS repertoire file appears here via TCRdb, limited to in-frame rearrangements. These files lack a portion of the clones; in checked studies, under half of the deficit traces to unresolved V genes, and the cause of the others is not known. V and J calls and clone size are as listed in that table; D and trimming were resolved from the DNA. Across this sample there are tens of thousands of clones, with less than 85% seen only once. The ten largest clones capture approximately 10% of the sample.

The collaborating institutions used their own protocols to collect whole blood in K2EDTA tubes. For TCRbeta analysis, collaborator samples were shipped as frozen whole blood, as isolated PBMCs, or as DNA extracted from either sample type. The CDR3 contains 17 residues, cysteine and phenylalanine counted. Left in the record is the CDR3 DNA by itself, 51 bases read in frame from the first base. CDR1 and CDR2 (LNHDA, SQIVND) derive from the germline V gene (reference sequence). The V and J ends are trimmed by 3 bases and 3 bases, leaving 20 bases between them. The sequenced material came from peripheral blood. Recombination linked TRBV19 to TRBJ1-2; no D gene is confidently identified. This TCR was recovered from a human donor in a cohort sampled during active COVID-19. CDR3 loop: CASSMEQFPSLDYGYTF. Read as DNA, the sequence is TGTGCCAGTAGTATGGAACAGTTCCCCTCCTTGGACTATGGCTACACCTTC. With the portions outside the CDR3 filled from the reference TRBV19 and TRBJ1-2 genes, the complete variable region becomes DGGITQSPKYLFRKEGQNVTLSCEQNLNHDAMYWYRQDPGQGLRLIYYSQIVNDFQKGDIAEGYSVSREKKESFPLTVTSAQKNPTAFYLCASSMEQFPSLDYGYTFGSGTRLTVV.